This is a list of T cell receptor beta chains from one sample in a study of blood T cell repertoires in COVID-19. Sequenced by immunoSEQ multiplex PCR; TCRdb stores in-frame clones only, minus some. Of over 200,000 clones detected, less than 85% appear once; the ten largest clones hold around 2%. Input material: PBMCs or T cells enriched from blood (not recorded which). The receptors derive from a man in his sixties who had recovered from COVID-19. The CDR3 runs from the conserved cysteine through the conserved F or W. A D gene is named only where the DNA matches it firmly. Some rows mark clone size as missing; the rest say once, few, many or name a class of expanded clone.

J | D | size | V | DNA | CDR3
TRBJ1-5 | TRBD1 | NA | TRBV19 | TGTGCCAGTAGTCAGGCCCCCCGACAGGGTGGCAATCAGCCCCAGCATTTT | CASSQAPRQGGNQPQHF
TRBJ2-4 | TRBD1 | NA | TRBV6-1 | TGTGCCAGCAGTGAAGACAGGGGGCCCAAAAACATTCAGTACTTC | CASSEDRGPKNIQYF
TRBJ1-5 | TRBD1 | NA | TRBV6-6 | TGTGCCAGCAGGGGAGGGACAGGGGATCAGCCCCAGCATTTT | CASRGGTGDQPQHF
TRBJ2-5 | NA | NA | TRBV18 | TGTGCCAGCTCACCGGAGGGGAATCGAAAAGAGACCCAGTACTTC | CASSPEGNRKETQYF
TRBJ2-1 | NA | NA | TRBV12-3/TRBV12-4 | TGTGCCAGCAGGCGGGCCTACAATGAGCAGTTCTTC | CASRRAYNEQFF
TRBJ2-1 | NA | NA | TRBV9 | TGTGCCAGCAGCGTAGCTACGGGAAGCTCCTACAATGAGCAGTTCTTC | CASSVATGSSYNEQFF
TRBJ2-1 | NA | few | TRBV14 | TGTGCCAGCAGCCAAGCCCGACAGGGACTCGAGCAGTTCTTC | CASSQARQGLEQFF
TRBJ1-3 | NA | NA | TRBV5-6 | TGTGCCAGCAGCTTGAACTCCGTCTCTGGAAACACCATATATTTT | CASSLNSVSGNTIYF
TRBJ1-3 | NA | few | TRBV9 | TGTGCCAGCAGCGTGCTCGCGGGGTCCTCTGGAAACACCATATATTTT | CASSVLAGSSGNTIYF
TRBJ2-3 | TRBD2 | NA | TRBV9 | TGTGCCAGCAGCGTAGGGGCTAGCGGGGGGGCAGATACGCAGTATTTT | CASSVGASGGADTQYF
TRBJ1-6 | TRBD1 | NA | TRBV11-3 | TGTGCCAGCAGCATAAGGGACAGGGAAAATTCACCCCTCCACTTT | CASSIRDRENSPLHF
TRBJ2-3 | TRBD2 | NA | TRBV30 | TGTGCCTGGAGTACCCCTAGCGGGGGGGCAGATACGCAGTATTTT | CAWSTPSGGADTQYF
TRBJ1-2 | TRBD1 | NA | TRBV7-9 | TGTGCCAGCAGCCCACAGGGACAGATCTATGGCTACACCTTC | CASSPQGQIYGYTF
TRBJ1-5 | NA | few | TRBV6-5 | TGTGCCAGCAGCTGGAGGCCCCAGCATTTT | CASSWRPQHF
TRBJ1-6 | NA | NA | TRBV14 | TGTGCCAGCAGCCAACAGGGGCAGGGTTTCTCACCCCTCCACTTT | CASSQQGQGFSPLHF
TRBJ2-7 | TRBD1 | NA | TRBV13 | TGTGCCAGCAGCAAGGACAGGGGTGGCGAGCAGTACTTC | CASSKDRGGEQYF
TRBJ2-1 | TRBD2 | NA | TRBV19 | TGTGCCAGTAGTAGAGACCTAGCGGGGGGGCCAGTTGAGCAGTTCTTC | CASSRDLAGGPVEQFF
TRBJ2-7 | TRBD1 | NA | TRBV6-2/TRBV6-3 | TGTGCCAGCAGTTACTCGATTAGGGACAGCTCCTACGAGCAGTACTTC | CASSYSIRDSSYEQYF
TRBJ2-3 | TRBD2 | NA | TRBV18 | TGTGCCAGCTCACCTAGCGGGGGGCTCACAGATACGCAGTATTTT | CASSPSGGLTDTQYF
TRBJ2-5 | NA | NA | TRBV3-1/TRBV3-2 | TGTGCCAGCAGCCCAGGGTATGACCAGTACTTC | CASSPGYDQYF
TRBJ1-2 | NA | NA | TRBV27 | TGTGCCAGCAGTTTATCGTATGGGGGGACTGGCTACACCTTC | CASSLSYGGTGYTF
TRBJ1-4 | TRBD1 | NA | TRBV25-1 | TGTGCCAGCAGCCCCGGGGGGGGACAGGGGGATGAAAAACTGTTTTTT | CASSPGGGQGDEKLFF
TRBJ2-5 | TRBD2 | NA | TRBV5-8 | TGTGCCAGCAGCCGGCACGGACGGCGGGGGGGCCGGGAGACCCAGTACTTC | CASSRHGRRGGRETQYF
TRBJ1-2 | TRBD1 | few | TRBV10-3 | TGTGCCATCAGTGGGGCCGGGACAGGTGGCTACACCTTC | CAISGAGTGGYTF
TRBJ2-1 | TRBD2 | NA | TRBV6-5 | TGTGCCAGCAGGCCGACTAGCGCGGCCTACAATGAGCAGTTCTTC | CASRPTSAAYNEQFF
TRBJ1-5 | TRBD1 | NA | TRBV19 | TGTGCCAGTAGGAGACGGACAGGGACTAGCAATCAGCCCCAGCATTTT | CASRRRTGTSNQPQHF
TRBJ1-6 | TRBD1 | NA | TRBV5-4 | TGTGCCAGCAGGGGAAACGGGACAGTAAATTCACCCCTCCACTTT | CASRGNGTVNSPLHF
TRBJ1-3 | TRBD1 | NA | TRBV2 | TGTGCCAGCAGTGCCGGACAGGGGGCCTCAGGGCATGGAAACACCATATATTTT | CASSAGQGASGHGNTIYF
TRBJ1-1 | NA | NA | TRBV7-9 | TGTGCCAGCAGCTTGGCAGTAATGAACACTGAAGCTTTCTTT | CASSLAVMNTEAFF
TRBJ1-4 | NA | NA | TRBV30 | TGTGCCTGGAGTGGAGGGCTGGATGAAAAACTGTTTTTT | CAWSGGLDEKLFF
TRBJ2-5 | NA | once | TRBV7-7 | TGTGCTAGCAGCTTAGCGGCCGGGACAGAAGAGACCCAGTACTTC | CASSLAAGTEETQYF
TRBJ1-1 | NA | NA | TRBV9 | TGTGCCAGCAGCCTCATTCCCACAAGTGAAGCTTTCTTT | CASSLIPTSEAFF
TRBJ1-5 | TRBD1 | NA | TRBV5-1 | TGCGCCAGCAGCTCCGGGACAGGGGACCTCAATCAGCCCCAGCATTTT | CASSSGTGDLNQPQHF
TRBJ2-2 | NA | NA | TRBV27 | TGTGCCAGCAGACAGGAGATAACGAACACCGGGGAGCTGTTTTTT | CASRQEITNTGELFF
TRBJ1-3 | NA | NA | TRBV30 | TGTGCCTGGAGTACTCGCGCTCTCTCTGGAAACACCATATATTTT | CAWSTRALSGNTIYF
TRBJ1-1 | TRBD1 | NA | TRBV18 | TGTGCCAGCTCACGGACAGGGGGGAGTACTGAAGCTTTCTTT | CASSRTGGSTEAFF
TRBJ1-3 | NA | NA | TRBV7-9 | TGTGCCAGCAGCTTAGATATGTACAGACCTTCTGGAAACACCATATATTTT | CASSLDMYRPSGNTIYF
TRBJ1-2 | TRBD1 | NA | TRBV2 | TGTGCCAGCGGAGGACAGGGGTCCTATGGCTACACCTTC | CASGGQGSYGYTF
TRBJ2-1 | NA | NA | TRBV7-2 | TGTGCCAGCAGCTTAGAAGGGACATCCTACAATGAGCAGTTCTTC | CASSLEGTSYNEQFF
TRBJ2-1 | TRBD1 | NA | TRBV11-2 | TGTGCCAGCAGCTTAAAGGAGCCGGTTTGGGACAGGTATGATGAGCAGTTCTTC | CASSLKEPVWDRYDEQFF
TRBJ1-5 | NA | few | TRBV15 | TGTGCCACCAGCTTTGTTTCCAGTATCGGACATGGTGAGCCCCAGCATTTT | CATSFVSSIGHGEPQHF
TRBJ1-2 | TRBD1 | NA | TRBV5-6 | TGTGCCAGCAACCAACGCGGGCAGGGGGCGATTGGGGGCTACACCTTC | CASNQRGQGAIGGYTF
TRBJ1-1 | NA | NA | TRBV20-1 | TGCAGTGCTAGTCCCGGGGTCACTGAAGCTTTCTTT | CSASPGVTEAFF
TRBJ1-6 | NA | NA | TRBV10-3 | TGTGCCATCAGTGAAGGGGGAGACAATTCACCCCTCCACTTT | CAISEGGDNSPLHF
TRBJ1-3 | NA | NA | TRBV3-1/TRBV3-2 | TGTGCCAGCAGCCTAAAAGGGAGTATCTCTGGAAACACCATATATTTT | CASSLKGSISGNTIYF
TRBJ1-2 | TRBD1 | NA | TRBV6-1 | TGTGCCAGCAGTGAAAGGGGGCCTCTTGGCTACACCTTC | CASSERGPLGYTF
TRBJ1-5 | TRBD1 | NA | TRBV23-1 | TGCGCCAGCATGGGGACAGGTGATCAGCCCCAGCATTTT | CASMGTGDQPQHF